The 9 T cell receptor beta chains listed next were all sequenced from one sample in a study of blood T cell repertoires in COVID-19. TCRdb keeps only in-frame clones here, not all; method: immunoSEQ multiplex PCR. The profile shows about 350,000 clones, roughly 86% of them singletons. The sample consisted of PBMCs or T cells enriched from blood (not recorded which). The receptor source for this set is a woman aged 25 to 39 who had been exposed to COVID-19.

The sample holds a few counts of this clone. The chain links TRBV13 to TRBJ1-1, with D possibly matching TRBD1 (5 bases). The CDR3 contains 13 residues. The germline CDR1 and CDR2 sequences are PRHDT and FYEKMQ (reference sequence). V lost 7 bases to trimming and J lost 5 bases, with 14 bases between them. Written as DNA, the CDR3 is TGTGCCAGCACCTTGGGGGGGAGGACTGAAGCTTTCTTT. Amino acid sequence: CASTLGGRTEAFF.

The chain employs TRBV18 and TRBJ1-2, with 11 bases identical to TRBD1. J was trimmed by 3 bases and V by 3 bases; bases with no gene match: 3. The CDR3 runs 15 residues. Germline CDR1 and CDR2: KGHSH and LQKENI. CDR3 DNA sequence: TGTGCCAGCTCACCTGGGACAGGGGGAGACTATGGCTACACCTTC. Protein product: CASSPGTGGDYGYTF. Based on the CDR3 plus reference TRBV18 and TRBJ1-2, the full variable domain is NAGVMQNPRHLVRRRGQEARLRCSPMKGHSHVYWYRQLPEEGLKFMVYLQKENIIDESGMPKERFSAEFPKEGPSILRIQQVVRGDSAAYFCASSPGTGGDYGYTFGSGTRLTVV.

This chain joins TRBV10-3 and TRBJ2-7, with D perhaps matching TRBD1 (6 bases). The germline V gene encodes CDR1 ENHRY and CDR2 SYGVKD. This CDR3 has 12 amino acids. V lost 6 bases, J lost 0 bases, and 6 bases lay in between. The DNA for the CDR3 is TGTGCCATCAGGGACAGCTCCTACGAGCAGTACTTC. Translation: CAIRDSSYEQYF.

The V gene is TRBV28, the J gene TRBJ2-3; 8 nucleotides align to TRBD2. The CDR3 contains 16 residues. The trim removed 4 bases at V and 0 bases at J, leaving 6 bases unmatched. Germline CDR1 is MDHEN and CDR2 is SYDVKM. This CDR3 is CASSSLAGTSTDTQYF. The CDR3 bases are TGTGCCAGCAGTTCCTTAGCGGGGACTAGCACAGATACGCAGTATTTT.

The rearrangement links TRBV28 to TRBJ1-5; D is undetermined. Per germline, CDR1 MDHEN and CDR2 SYDVKM. V was trimmed by 3 bases and J by 1 base, leaving 4 bases between them. The CDR3 extends over 13 amino acids. The CDR3: CASSFYSNQPQHF. In nucleotides, the CDR3 is TGTGCCAGCAGTTTCTACAGCAATCAGCCCCAGCATTTT.

This clone was seen a handful of times. J is TRBJ1-1 and V is TRBV14; no clear D gene. Germline V gene lookup returns CDR1 SGHDN and CDR2 FVKESK. Deletions cut 2 bases from V and 4 bases from J, with 20 bases between. The CDR3 loop spans 17 amino acids. The CDR3 reads CASSQNPGTPRGTEAFF. The CDR3 region has the DNA TGTGCCAGCAGCCAAAATCCGGGCACCCCCCGGGGCACTGAAGCTTTCTTT. The full variable domain, rest sourced from reference TRBV14 and TRBJ1-1, is EAGVTQFPSHSVIEKGQTVTLRCDPISGHDNLYWYRRVMGKEIKFLLHFVKESKQDESGMPNNRFLAERTGGTYSTLKVQPAELEDSGVYFCASSQNPGTPRGTEAFFGQGTRLTVV.

This clone was observed once. The chain uses TRBV19 and TRBJ1-1; 7 bases map to TRBD1. Trimming at V came to 6 bases and at J to 11 bases, leaving 12 bases not matched to a gene. The CDR3 consists of 13 residues. Germline V lookup: CDR1 LNHDA, CDR2 SQIVND (reference sequence). DNA of the CDR3: TGTGCCAGTAGCCCCAGGGACAGCCTAAACGCTTTCTTT. It codes for CASSPRDSLNAFF.

This chain connects TRBV2 to TRBJ2-7; perhaps TRBD2 as D (7 bases). Trimming left V 6 bases short and J 0 bases short, with 15 bases between. Germline assignment: CDR1 SNHLY and CDR2 FYNNEI. There are 15 residues in the CDR3. The CDR3, as DNA: TGTGCCAGCAGGGGAGGGGGGACACGCTCCTACGAGCAGTACTTC. This gives the protein CASRGGGTRSYEQYF.

The chain uses TRBV5-4 and TRBJ2-1; 14 bases map to TRBD2. The ends lost 4 bases at V and 8 bases at J; junction bases unmatched: 8. The CDR3 sequence is 16 residues long. CDR1 and CDR2 from the germline V gene are SGHNT and YYREEE (reference sequence). The CDR3: CASSGPGTSGSYEQFF. CDR3 coding DNA: TGTGCCAGCAGCGGACCCGGGACTAGCGGGAGCTATGAGCAGTTCTTC.